This section outlines one T cell receptor (beta chain) sequence together with its context. These data originate in a study of response to subunit inactivated influenza vaccine. Via MiXCR, TCRdb re-called the RT-PCR reads, giving one row per CDR3 protein. This table has roughly 780,000 distinct CDR3 sequences, roughly 20% appearing once. CDR1 is MNHNS, CDR2 SASEGT, per germline. This CDR3 comprises 18 residues. Trimming cost V 6 bases and J 6 bases; bases outside gene matches: 14. The TCR sequence derives from a man aged 50-59 years who received an inactivated influenza vaccine. J is TRBJ2-2 and V is TRBV6-1, with 12 positions matching TRBD2. The starting material was PBMCs from blood, obtained more than 4 days after vaccination. The CDR3 region has the DNA TGTGCCAGCAGCGCCCGATATCCTAGCGGGGGGGCATCCGGGGAGCTGTTTTTT. This gives the protein CASSARYPSGGASGELFF.